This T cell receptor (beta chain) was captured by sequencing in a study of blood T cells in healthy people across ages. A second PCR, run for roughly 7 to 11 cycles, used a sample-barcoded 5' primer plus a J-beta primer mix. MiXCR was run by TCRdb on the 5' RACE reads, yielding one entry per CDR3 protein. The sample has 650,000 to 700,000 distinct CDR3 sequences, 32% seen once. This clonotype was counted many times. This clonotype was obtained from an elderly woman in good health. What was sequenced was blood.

CDR3 in DNA: TGTGCCAGCAGGACGATGAACACTGAAGCTTTCTTT. Protein: CASRTMNTEAFF. This chain joins TRBV6-5 and TRBJ1-1; D is ambiguous. The V and J ends lost 6 bases and 0 bases respectively, with 5 bases between them. This CDR3 has 12 residues. Germline V gene sequence: CDR1 MNHEY, CDR2 SVGAGI.